The 21 T cell receptor beta chains below all came from one sample that was sequenced in a study of shared clonotypes between healthy human individuals. Clones were sequenced by immunoSEQ multiplex PCR, and TCRdb holds only the in-frame ones, with some missing. The sample records approximately 460,000 clones, roughly three quarters being singletons. The sequenced sample consisted of PBMCs. These receptors came from a woman aged 35 to 49 in good health. Some clones in this sample may be carry-over from other donors' samples.

This clone was seen many times. This chain joins TRBV4-1 and TRBJ2-5, with D hard to call. V lost 4 bases to trimming and J lost 12 bases, with 24 bases between them. CDR1 is MGHRA and CDR2 is YSYEKL in the germline V gene. There are 15 residues in the CDR3. In DNA, the CDR3 is TGCGCCAGCAGCCCAGGCCCGTGGTCGGGCGCTACAGAGTACTTC. This translates into CASSPGPWSGATEYF.

This clone was counted between two and nine times. Other DNA sequences in the sample encode the same CDR3. The chain joins TRBV9 to TRBJ2-1; D ambiguous. The CDR3 has 13 amino acids. V lost 0 bases and J 7 bases, leaving 8 bases between the germline ends. CDR1 is SGDLS, CDR2 YYNGEE, per germline. The CDR3 is CASSVGWGNEQFF. CDR3 bases: TGTGCCAGCAGCGTAGGTTGGGGTAATGAGCAGTTCTTC.

This clone was found once. V usage is TRBV18 and J usage is TRBJ2-5; 10 nucleotides match TRBD1. Judging by the DNA end, TRBJ2-7 fits better; the J call may be wrong. The CDR3 has 15 amino acids. The germline V gene has CDR1 KGHSH and CDR2 LQKENI. In DNA form, the CDR3 reads TGTGCCAGCTCACCGAGGGGGACAGGGGACTACGAGCAGTACTTC. Its protein is CASSPRGTGDYEQYF.

This clone was counted many times. The V gene is TRBV18, the J gene TRBJ1-2, with D tentatively TRBD1 (6 bases). Trimming took off 2 bases at V and 3 bases at J, with 16 bases between the two ends. The CDR3 loop spans 16 amino acids. The germline V gene has CDR1 KGHSH and CDR2 LQKENI. CDR3 nucleotides: TGTGCCAGCTCACCAAATAAAGACAGGCGTTACTATGGCTACACCTTC. This codes for CASSPNKDRRYYGYTF.

The rearrangement links TRBV10-3 to TRBJ2-3, with unresolved D. The better agreement between TRBJ1-5 and the DNA end casts doubt on the J call. CDR3 length equals 16 residues. Germline-derived CDR1 and CDR2 are ENHRY and SYGVKD. CDR3 sequence: CAISDGTSGITDTQHF. CDR3 coding DNA: TGTGCCATCAGTGATGGCACTAGCGGGATCACAGATACGCAGCATTTT.

In regard to this clone: An end of the junction differs from the germline gene, which may be a read error. The chain has TRBV5-8 and TRBJ2-6; TRBD2 matches 7 bases. In germline, CDR1 is SGHTS, CDR2 YDEGEE. The CDR3 length is 17 residues. CDR3 amino acids: CASSAGLPPSGASVLTF. DNA of the CDR3: TGTGCCAGCAGCGCGGGACTACCGCCCTCTGGGGCCAGCGTCCTGACTTTC.

This rearrangement joins TRBV11-1 to TRBJ2-7, with no clear D. The CDR3 covers 17 residues. Germline-derived CDR1 and CDR2 are SGHAT and FQDESV (reference sequence). Trimming stripped 2 bases from V and 0 bases from J, with 17 bases between. CDR3 sequence: CASSLRPGRTSSYEQYF. As DNA, the CDR3 is TGTGCCAGCAGCTTACGTCCCGGCAGAACGTCCTCCTACGAGCAGTACTTC.

Points on this clone: A much larger clonotype is one base distant, so this may be a read error. This chain joins TRBV7-6 and TRBJ2-5, with 14 bases identical to TRBD2. Looked up from germline, CDR1 is SGHVS and CDR2 is FNYEAQ. This CDR3 contains 16 residues. The CDR3 bases are TGTGCCAGCAGCCCAGGACTAGCGGGAGGAGCGGAGACCCGGTACTTC. Its protein product is CASSPGLAGGAETRYF.

This chain uses TRBV28 with TRBJ2-7; tentative D call: TRBD1 (6 bases). Germline V gene data show CDR1 as MDHEN and CDR2 as SYDVKM. The CDR3 is made up of 15 amino acids. V lost 4 bases, J lost 0 bases, and 13 bases lay in between. CDR3 nucleotides: TGTGCCAGCAGTTCCCGACAGGTAGCCTCCTACGAGCAGTACTTC. Translation: CASSSRQVASYEQYF.

This clone was detected only a few times. The genes are TRBV11-2 and TRBJ2-7; TRBD2 matches at 11 bases. Trimming cost V 5 bases and J 12 bases; bases outside gene matches: 6. This CDR3 has 12 amino acids. Looked up from germline, CDR1 is SGHAT and CDR2 is FQNNGV. Here the CDR3 reads CASSATSGSLYF. The CDR3 nucleotides are TGTGCCAGCAGCGCCACTAGCGGGAGTCTGTACTTC. The full variable domain, its missing parts supplied by reference TRBV11-2 and TRBJ2-7, is EAGVAQSPRYKIIEKRQSVAFWCNPISGHATLYWYQQILGQGPKLLIQFQNNGVVDDSQLPKDRFSAERLKGVDSTLKIQPAKLEDSAVYLCASSATSGSLYFGPGTRLTVT.

The chain joins TRBV7-9 to TRBJ1-1; D may be TRBD1 (6 bases). Germline CDR1 and CDR2: SEHNR and FQNEAQ (reference sequence). This CDR3 has 11 amino acids. Trimming took 8 bases from V and 4 from J, leaving 8 bases between them. CDR3 DNA sequence: TGTGCCAGCCAGGGGAGCACTGAAGCTTTCTTT. It encodes CASQGSTEAFF. Full variable domain (rest looked up from reference TRBV7-9 and TRBJ1-1): DTGVSQNPRHKITKRGQNVTFRCDPISEHNRLYWYRQTLGQGPEFLTYFQNEAQLEKSRLLSDRFSAERPKGSFSTLEIQRTEQGDSAMYLCASQGSTEAFFGQGTRLTVV.

The V gene is TRBV4-1, the J gene TRBJ2-7; D is undetermined. Germline CDR1 is MGHRA and CDR2 is YSYEKL. CDR3 size: 16 residues. Trimming removed 4 bases from V and 0 bases from J, with 16 bases in between. CDR3: CASSRGNVDVSYEQYF. CDR3 in DNA: TGCGCCAGCAGCCGTGGAAATGTGGATGTCTCCTACGAGCAGTACTTC.

Turning to this clone: A far larger clone is one base from this, pointing to a likely read error. Other DNA sequences in this specimen translate into the identical CDR3. V gene TRBV25-1 combines with J gene TRBJ1-1; D might be TRBD1 (5 bases). CDR3 size: 14 residues. Trimming pared 4 bases from V and 3 bases from J, leaving 12 bases between. Per germline, CDR1 MGHDK and CDR2 SYGVNS. The CDR3: CASSVAGRDTEAFF. CDR3 nucleotide sequence: TGTGCCAGCAGTGTGGCAGGGAGGGACACTGAAGCTTTCTTT. Using reference TRBV25-1 and TRBJ1-1 for the parts outside the CDR3, the full variable domain is EADIYQTPRYLVIGTGKKITLECSQTMGHDKMYWYQQDPGMELHLIHYSYGVNSTEKGDLSSESTVSRIRTEHFPLTLESARPSHTSQYLCASSVAGRDTEAFFGQGTRLTVV.

The chain employs TRBV4-2 and TRBJ2-7; a possible D gene is TRBD1 (6 bases). Trimming took off 1 base at V and 2 bases at J, with 24 bases between the two ends. This CDR3 is built from 19 residues. CDR1 is LGHNA, CDR2 YNFKEQ, per germline. CDR3 in DNA: TGTGCCAGCAGCCAAGTCGGGTCAGGTGGGGGCTGGATCCCCTACGAGCAGTACTTC. This sequence encodes CASSQVGSGGGWIPYEQYF.

V gene TRBV2 combines with J gene TRBJ2-7, with 7 bases aligning to TRBD1. The junction had 3 bases not matched to a gene; V was cut back by 6 bases and J by 1 base. The CDR3 spans 13 residues. Germline-derived CDR1 and CDR2 are SNHLY and FYNNEI. CDR3 loop: CASRTGQSYEQYF. The CDR3 nucleotides read TGTGCCAGCAGGACGGGACAGTCCTACGAGCAGTACTTC.

A note on this clone: A far larger clone is only one base removed, so a read error is likely. This chain connects TRBV28 to TRBJ2-2; 11 nucleotides align to TRBD1. The V and J ends lost 6 bases and 4 bases, in that order; junction bases with no gene match: 7. The CDR3 totals 16 residues. Germline assignment: CDR1 MDHEN and CDR2 SYDVKM. CDR3 residues: CASSPDRGPPTGELFF. CDR3 bases: TGTGCCAGCAGCCCGGACAGGGGGCCTCCCACCGGGGAGCTGTTTTTT.

The CDR3 protein is CASSPPGSARADTQYF. CDR3 bases: TGTGCCAGCTCACCTCCGGGGTCAGCCCGTGCAGATACGCAGTATTTT. The rearrangement uses TRBV18 and TRBJ2-3, with a tentative D call TRBD2 (5 bases). The CDR3 loop spans 16 amino acids. In germline, CDR1 is KGHSH, CDR2 LQKENI. Trimming removed 3 bases at V and 4 bases at J, with 17 bases between.

The chain links TRBV7-8 to TRBJ1-3, with D possibly matching TRBD1 (5 bases). The CDR3 contains 14 residues. The V and J ends lost 3 bases and 0 bases respectively, with 6 bases between them. CDR1 is SGHVS, CDR2 FQNEAQ, per germline. The DNA of the CDR3 is TGTGCCAGCAGCTTTGGGGGCTCTGGAAACACCATATATTTT. It codes for CASSFGGSGNTIYF.

V usage is TRBV4-3 and J usage is TRBJ2-7; D is possibly TRBD1 (6 bases). The CDR3 is 15 amino acids. The germline CDR1 and CDR2 sequences are LGHNA and YSLEER. The V gene lost 2 bases and the J gene lost 0 bases, with 11 bases spanning the gap. CDR3: CASSQSGARSYEQYF. In nucleotides, the CDR3 is TGCGCCAGCAGCCAATCAGGGGCCCGCTCCTACGAGCAGTACTTC.

As to this clone: It differs at one base from a far larger clone, so likely a read error. J is TRBJ2-3 and V is TRBV30; D not certain. The V gene lost 3 bases and the J gene lost 4 bases, with 8 bases spanning the gap. Looked up from germline, CDR1 is GTSNPN and CDR2 is SVGIG (reference sequence). The length of the CDR3 is 12 residues. This CDR3 reads CAWSTSADTQYF. DNA for the CDR3: TGTGCCTGGAGCACAAGCGCAGATACGCAGTATTTT.

Note on this clone: One base separates it from a far larger clone, so it is likely a read error. The missing conserved phenylalanine or tryptophan at the end of this CDR3 makes a read error likely. The chain uses TRBV7-8 and TRBJ2-7; no reliable D call. Trimming pared 1 base from V and 0 bases from J, leaving 10 bases between. The CDR3 sequence is 15 residues long. Germline CDR1 is SGHVS and CDR2 is FQNEAQ. The CDR3 region is CASSLGRRVSYEQYL. For the CDR3, the DNA is TGTGCCAGCAGCTTAGGTCGCCGGGTCTCCTACGAGCAGTACCTC.